Presented here are 3 T cell receptor beta chains from one specimen sequenced in a study of OX40 agonist ivuxolimab in advanced cancers. TCRdb keeps only in-frame clones here, not all; method: immunoSEQ multiplex PCR. This table has around 50,000 clones, approximately 94% appearing once. Sequenced here: CD4+ or CD8+ T cells sorted from blood, sampled in a trial of the OX40 agonist ivuxolimab. These receptors were obtained from an adult with an advanced solid tumor such as melanoma, head and neck, liver or kidney cancer.

This chain uses TRBV11-2 with TRBJ1-2, with a tentative D call TRBD1 (6 bases). From germline, CDR1 is SGHAT and CDR2 FQNNGV. V lost 5 bases and J lost 1, with 11 bases in between. The CDR3 spans 14 residues. The CDR3: CASSQGTDNYGYTF. The CDR3 region has the DNA TGTGCCAGCAGCCAGGGGACTGATAACTATGGCTACACCTTC.

The gene calls are TRBV30 and TRBJ2-6, with a weak D call TRBD2 (5 bases). Germline CDR1 GTSNPN, CDR2 SVGIG (reference sequence). This CDR3 spans 14 amino acids. Between the trimmed V and J ends, which lost 0 bases and 4 bases, there was a span of 7 bases. The CDR3 reads CAWSVRGGANVLTF. DNA of the CDR3: TGTGCCTGGAGTGTACGGGGAGGGGCCAACGTCCTGACTTTC.

V usage is TRBV5-4 and J usage is TRBJ2-3, with 8 bases fitting TRBD1. Per the germline V gene, CDR1 is SGHNT and CDR2 is YYREEE (reference sequence). The CDR3 spans 15 residues. V shed 4 bases and J 4 bases; nucleotides not matched to a gene: 8. CDR3 loop: CASSPWTGSADTQYF. DNA of the CDR3: TGTGCCAGCAGCCCCTGGACAGGGAGCGCAGATACGCAGTATTTT.